Below are 2 T cell receptor beta chains sequenced from a single sample in a study of OX40 agonist ivuxolimab in advanced cancers. Sequenced by immunoSEQ multiplex PCR; TCRdb stores in-frame clones only, minus some. This table has approximately 80,000 clones, approximately 85% appearing once. This specimen consisted of CD4+ or CD8+ T cells sorted from blood, obtained in a trial of the OX40 agonist ivuxolimab. All receptors come from an adult with an advanced solid tumor such as melanoma, head and neck, liver or kidney cancer.

This chain joins TRBV7-2 and TRBJ2-7; 10 nucleotides agree with TRBD2. Germline V gene data show CDR1 as SGHTA and CDR2 as FQGNSA. V lost 5 bases and J lost 0; bases outside the gene matches: 7. The CDR3 consists of 16 residues. The CDR3 nucleotides read TGTGCCAGCAGCCTGACTAGCGGGTATGACTCCTACGAGCAGTACTTC. Protein: CASSLTSGYDSYEQYF.

The chain couples TRBV30 to TRBJ2-1, with 9 positions matching TRBD2. Germline V CDR1 and CDR2: GTSNPN, SVGIG (reference sequence). After removal of 5 bases from V and 6 bases from J, the junction contained 8 bases not matched to a gene. CDR3 length: 14 amino acids. The CDR3: CAWGGAGGLNEQFF. DNA of the CDR3: TGTGCCTGGGGGGGAGCGGGAGGTCTCAATGAGCAGTTCTTC.